One TCR beta chain is described in this entry. Sequencing used immunoSEQ multiplex PCR; TCRdb keeps in-frame clones, though not all of them. Among about 76,000 clones listed, about 88% were seen once. This record belongs to a study of blood T cell repertoires in COVID-19. Seattle patient enrollment occurred during active infection, with longitudinal follow-up thereafter. The V segment lost 5 bases and the J segment 3 bases; nucleotides outside the gene matches: 1. The CDR3 totals 14 residues. The germline CDR1 and CDR2 sequences are SGHRS and YFSETQ. The clonotype was recovered from a man between 60 and 75 years old with COVID-19, enrolled during active disease. Sequencing was done on a sample of peripheral blood. This rearrangement joins TRBV5-1 to TRBJ2-1; 11 bases align to TRBD2. The CDR3 loop is CASRLAGVYNEQFF. CDR3 nucleotide sequence: TGCGCCAGCAGACTAGCGGGAGTCTACAATGAGCAGTTCTTC.